The clone carrying this T cell receptor beta chain was seen a handful of times. TCRdb re-derived calls from the RT-PCR reads in MiXCR, one entry per CDR3 protein. The table shows about 700,000 distinct CDR3 sequences, with approximately 15% occurring only once. The receptor was isolated from a female donor in good health, serving as a healthy control. The sample taken for sequencing was memory CD4+ T cells from blood.

The CDR3 here is CASTRLADAGELFF. The CDR3 DNA is TGTGCCAGCACCAGACTAGCGGATGCCGGGGAGCTGTTTTTT. The rearrangement uses TRBV7-9 and TRBJ2-2; 9 bases agree with TRBD2. The CDR3 has 14 residues. Losses at the gene ends were 7 bases for V and 6 bases for J; bases not matched to a gene: 6. The germline V gene has CDR1 SEHNR and CDR2 FQNEAQ (reference sequence).